Ten or more counts support the clone carrying this T cell receptor (beta chain). Thyroid surgery had not been preceded by any treatment in any patient. Looked up from germline, CDR1 is DFQATT and CDR2 is SNEGSKA (reference sequence). V gave up 0 bases and J gave up 7 bases, with 12 bases separating them. This CDR3 is built from 13 residues. This record comes from a study of metastatic and nonmetastatic thyroid tumors. Using MiXCR, TCRdb reanalyzed the PCR reads. This table holds around 22,000 clones, approximately 20% found once. This receptor was obtained from a female donor with papillary thyroid cancer or a benign thyroid nodule (not recorded which). Some clones in this sample may be carry-over from other donors' samples. Sequencing was done on a sample of blood. The genes are TRBV20-1 and TRBJ2-5; maybe TRBD1 (6 bases). The CDR3 sequence is CSARDPGHGTQYF. The CDR3 bases are TGCAGTGCTAGAGATCCGGGACATGGGACCCAGTACTTC.